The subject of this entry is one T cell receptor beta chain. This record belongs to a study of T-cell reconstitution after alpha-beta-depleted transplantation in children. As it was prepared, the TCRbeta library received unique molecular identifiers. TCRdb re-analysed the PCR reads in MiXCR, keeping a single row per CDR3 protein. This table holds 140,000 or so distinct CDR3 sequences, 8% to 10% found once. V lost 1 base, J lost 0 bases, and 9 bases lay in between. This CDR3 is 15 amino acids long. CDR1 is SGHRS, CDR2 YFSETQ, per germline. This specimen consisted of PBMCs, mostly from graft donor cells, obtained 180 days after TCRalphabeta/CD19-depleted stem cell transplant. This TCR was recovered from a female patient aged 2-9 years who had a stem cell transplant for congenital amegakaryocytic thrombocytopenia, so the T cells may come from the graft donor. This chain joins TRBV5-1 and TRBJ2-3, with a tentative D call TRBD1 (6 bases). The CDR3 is CASSLTDRSTDTQYF. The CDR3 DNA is TGCGCCAGCAGCTTGACTGACAGGAGCACAGATACGCAGTATTTT.